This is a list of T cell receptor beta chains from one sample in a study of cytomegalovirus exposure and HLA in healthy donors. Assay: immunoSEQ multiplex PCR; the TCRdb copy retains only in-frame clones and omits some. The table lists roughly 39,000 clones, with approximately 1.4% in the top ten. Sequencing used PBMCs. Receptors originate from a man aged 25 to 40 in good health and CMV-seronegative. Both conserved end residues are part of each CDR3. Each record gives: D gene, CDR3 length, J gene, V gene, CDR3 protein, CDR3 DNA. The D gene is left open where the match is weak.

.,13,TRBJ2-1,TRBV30,CAWSDPRVNEQFF,TGTGCCTGGAGTGACCCCAGGGTCAACGAGCAGTTCTTC
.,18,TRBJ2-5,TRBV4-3,CASSQEGTREKSQETQYF,TGCGCCAGCAGCCAAGAGGGGACTCGGGAGAAGTCCCAAGAGACCCAGTACTTC
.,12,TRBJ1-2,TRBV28,CASSLPSGGYTF,TGTGCCAGCAGTTTACCCAGTGGTGGCTACACCTTC
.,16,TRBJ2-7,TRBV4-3,CASSQTTGWISYEQYF,TGCGCCAGCAGCCAAACCACAGGGTGGATCTCCTACGAGCAGTACTTC
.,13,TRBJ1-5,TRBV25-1,CASRGLMSQPQHF,TGTGCCAGCAGGGGCTTAATGAGTCAGCCCCAGCATTTT
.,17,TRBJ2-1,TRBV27,CASSLFGGLDSYNEQFF,TGTGCCAGCAGTCTATTTGGGGGACTCGACTCCTACAATGAGCAGTTCTTC
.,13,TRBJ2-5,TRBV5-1,CASQRSYEETQYF,TGCGCCAGTCAGCGATCCTACGAGGAGACCCAGTACTTC
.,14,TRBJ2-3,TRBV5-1,CASSLEVSEGTQYF,TGCGCCAGCAGCTTGGAGGTTAGCGAAGGCACGCAGTATTTT
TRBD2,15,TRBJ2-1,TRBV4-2,CASSQELAGDNEQFF,TGTGCCAGCAGCCAAGAACTAGCGGGAGACAATGAGCAGTTCTTC
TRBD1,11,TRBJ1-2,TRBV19,CASETGNGYTF,TGTGCCAGCGAGACAGGGAATGGCTACACCTTC
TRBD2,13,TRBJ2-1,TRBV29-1,CSYGLAGNNEQFF,TGCAGTTACGGACTAGCGGGGAACAATGAGCAGTTCTTC
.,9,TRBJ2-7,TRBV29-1,CSVENEQYF,TGCAGCGTCGAGAACGAGCAGTACTTC
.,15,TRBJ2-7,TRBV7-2,CASSLVTGKGSEQYF,TGTGCCAGCAGCTTAGTGACGGGAAAAGGGTCCGAGCAGTACTTC
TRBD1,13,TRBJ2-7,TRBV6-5,CASSLPGQGQEYF,TGTGCCAGCAGTTTACCGGGACAGGGACAAGAATACTTC
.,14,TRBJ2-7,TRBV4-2,CASSQDRGAYEQYF,TGTGCCAGCAGCCAAGACAGGGGTGCCTACGAGCAGTACTTC
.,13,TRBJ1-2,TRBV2,CASSGTANYGYTF,TGTGCCAGCAGTGGGACAGCTAACTATGGCTACACCTTC
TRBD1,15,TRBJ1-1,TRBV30,CAWSSLNRGLNEAFF,TGTGCCTGGAGTTCTCTAAACAGGGGCCTTAATGAAGCTTTCTTT
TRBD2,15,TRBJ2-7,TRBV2,CASSEDLTGGIEQYF,TGTGCCAGCAGTGAAGATCTAACGGGGGGGATCGAGCAGTACTTC
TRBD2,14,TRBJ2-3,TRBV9,CASSVGGITDTQYF,TGTGCCAGCAGCGTCGGGGGGATTACGGATACGCAGTATTTT
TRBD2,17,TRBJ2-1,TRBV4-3,CASSQDIPGGSRNEQFF,TGCGCCAGCAGCCAAGATATCCCTGGCGGGAGTCGTAATGAGCAGTTCTTC
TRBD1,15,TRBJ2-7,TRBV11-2,CASSLAPDRSYEQYF,TGTGCCAGCAGCTTAGCTCCGGACAGGAGCTACGAGCAGTACTTC
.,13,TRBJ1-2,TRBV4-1,CASSQGTLRGYTF,TGCGCCAGCAGCCAAGGGACATTACGTGGCTACACCTTC
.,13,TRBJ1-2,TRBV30,CAWSALGLNGYTF,TGTGCCTGGAGTGCGCTGGGGCTTAATGGCTACACCTTC
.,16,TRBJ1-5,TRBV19,CASRKVGGGSNQPQHF,TGTGCCAGTAGAAAGGTGGGGGGTGGTAGCAATCAGCCCCAGCATTTT
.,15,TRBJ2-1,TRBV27,CASSLGLASHNEQFF,TGTGCCAGCAGTTTAGGGCTAGCGAGCCACAATGAGCAGTTCTTC
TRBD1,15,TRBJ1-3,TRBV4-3,CASSPGQGGGNTIYF,TGCGCCAGCAGCCCCGGACAGGGCGGTGGAAACACCATATATTTT
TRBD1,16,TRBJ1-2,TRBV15,CATSRFRDRETYGYTF,TGTGCCACCAGCAGATTCCGGGACAGGGAAACCTATGGCTACACCTTC
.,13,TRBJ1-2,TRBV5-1,CASSLGQDYGYTF,TGCGCCAGCAGCTTGGGCCAGGACTATGGCTACACCTTC
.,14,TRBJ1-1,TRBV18,CASSLGQINTEAFF,TGTGCCAGCTCACTAGGACAGATCAACACTGAAGCTTTCTTT
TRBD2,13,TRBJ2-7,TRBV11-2,CAIRGGTTYEQYF,TGTGCCATCCGGGGGGGGACAACCTACGAGCAGTACTTC
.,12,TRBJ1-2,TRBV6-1,CASSEALRVYTF,TGTGCCAGCAGTGAAGCGCTTCGGGTCTACACCTTC
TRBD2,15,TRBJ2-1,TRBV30,CAWRKRGSSYNEQFF,TGTGCCTGGAGGAAGCGGGGAAGCTCCTACAATGAGCAGTTCTTC
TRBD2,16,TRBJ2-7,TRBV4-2,CASSQETSGTTYEQYF,TGTGCCAGCAGCCAGGAGACTAGCGGGACGACCTACGAGCAGTACTTC
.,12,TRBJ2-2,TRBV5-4,CASSFRLGELFF,TGTGCCAGCAGCTTCCGTCTCGGGGAGCTGTTTTTT
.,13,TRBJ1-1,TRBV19,CASSIAMNTEAFF,TGTGCCAGTAGTATCGCGATGAACACTGAAGCTTTCTTT
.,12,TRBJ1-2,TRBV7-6,CAIEDMMDGYTF,TGTGCCATAGAGGACATGATGGATGGCTACACCTTC
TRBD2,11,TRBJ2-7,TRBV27,CASRREREWPF,TGTGCCAGCAGGAGGGAGCGGGAGTGGCCCTTC
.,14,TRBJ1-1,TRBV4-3,CASSQDLSGTEAFF,TGCGCCAGCAGCCAAGATCTGTCGGGGACTGAAGCTTTCTTT
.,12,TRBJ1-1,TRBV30,CAWRFGDTEAFF,TGTGCCTGGAGGTTCGGGGACACTGAAGCTTTCTTT
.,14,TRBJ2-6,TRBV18,CASFLAGRANVLTF,TGTGCCAGTTTTCTGGCAGGTCGGGCCAACGTCCTGACTTTC
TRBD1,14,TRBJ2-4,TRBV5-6,CASSFRTGGNIQYF,TGTGCCAGCAGCTTTCGGACAGGGGGGAACATTCAGTACTTC
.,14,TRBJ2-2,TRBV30,CAWRPLVTPGELFF,TGTGCCTGGCGTCCCTTGGTAACACCCGGGGAGCTGTTTTTT
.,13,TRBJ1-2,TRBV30,CAWGPDINYGYTF,TGTGCCTGGGGCCCTGACATAAACTATGGCTACACCTTC
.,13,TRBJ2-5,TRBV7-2,CASSLAPRETQYF,TGTGCCAGCAGCTTAGCCCCCAGAGAGACCCAGTACTTC
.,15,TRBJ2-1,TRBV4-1,CASSQETSIRGEQFF,TGCGCCAGCAGCCAAGAAACGAGTATCAGAGGCGAGCAGTTCTTC
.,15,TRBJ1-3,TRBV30,CAWGSRGTSGNTIYF,TGTGCCTGGGGATCCCGGGGTACCTCTGGAAACACCATATATTTT
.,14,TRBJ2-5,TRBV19,CASSFRDSGETQYF,TGTGCCAGTAGTTTCCGGGACAGCGGGGAGACCCAGTACTTC
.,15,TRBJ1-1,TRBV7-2,CASSLAGALNTEAFF,TGTGCCAGCAGCTTAGCAGGGGCGCTGAACACTGAAGCTTTCTTT
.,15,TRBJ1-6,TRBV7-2,CASSPRAAYNSPLHF,TGTGCCAGCAGCCCGCGGGCGGCCTATAATTCACCCCTCCACTTT
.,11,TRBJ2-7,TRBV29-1,CSFWHDYEQYF,TGCAGCTTCTGGCACGACTACGAGCAGTACTTC
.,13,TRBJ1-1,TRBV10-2,CASSPLEGTEAFF,TGCGCCAGCAGTCCACTGGAGGGGACTGAAGCTTTCTTT